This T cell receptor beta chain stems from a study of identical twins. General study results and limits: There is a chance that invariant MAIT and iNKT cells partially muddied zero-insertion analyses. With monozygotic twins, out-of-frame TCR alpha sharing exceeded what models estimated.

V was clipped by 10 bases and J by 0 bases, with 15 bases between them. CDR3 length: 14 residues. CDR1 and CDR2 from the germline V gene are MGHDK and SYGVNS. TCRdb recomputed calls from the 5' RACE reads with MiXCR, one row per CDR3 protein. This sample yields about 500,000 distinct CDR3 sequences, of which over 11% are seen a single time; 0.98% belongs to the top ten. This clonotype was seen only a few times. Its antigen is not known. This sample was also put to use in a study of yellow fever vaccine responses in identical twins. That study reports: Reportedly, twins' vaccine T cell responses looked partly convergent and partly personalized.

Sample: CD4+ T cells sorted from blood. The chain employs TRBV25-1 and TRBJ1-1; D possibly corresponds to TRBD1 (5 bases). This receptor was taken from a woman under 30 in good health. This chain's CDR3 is CATRRGLVNTEAFF. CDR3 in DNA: TGTGCCACCCGAAGGGGTTTAGTGAACACTGAAGCTTTCTTT.